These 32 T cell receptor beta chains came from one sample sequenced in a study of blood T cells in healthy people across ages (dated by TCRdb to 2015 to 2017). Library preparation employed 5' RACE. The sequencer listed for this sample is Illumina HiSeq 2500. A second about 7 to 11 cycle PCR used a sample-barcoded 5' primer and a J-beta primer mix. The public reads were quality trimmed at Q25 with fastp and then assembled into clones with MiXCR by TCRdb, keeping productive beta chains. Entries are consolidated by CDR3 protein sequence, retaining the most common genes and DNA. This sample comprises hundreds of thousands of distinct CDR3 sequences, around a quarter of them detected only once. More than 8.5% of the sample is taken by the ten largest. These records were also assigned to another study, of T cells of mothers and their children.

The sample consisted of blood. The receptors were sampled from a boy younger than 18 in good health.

The CDR3 DNA reads as TGTGCCAGCCGGGACAGGGGGATCAATGAGCAGTTCTTC. Protein sequence: CASRDRGINEQFF. V is TRBV28 and J is TRBJ2-1, with 11 bases matching TRBD1. Germline V gives CDR1 MDHEN, CDR2 SYDVKM. Trimming cost V 8 bases and J 6 bases; bases outside gene matches: 3. CDR3 length: 13 amino acids. Together with reference TRBV28 and TRBJ2-1, the CDR3 gives the full variable domain: DVKVTQSSRYLVKRTGEKVFLECVQDMDHENMFWYRQDPGLGLRLIYFSYDVKMKEKGDIPEGYSVSREKKERFSLILESASTNQTSMYLCASRDRGINEQFFGPGTRLTVL.

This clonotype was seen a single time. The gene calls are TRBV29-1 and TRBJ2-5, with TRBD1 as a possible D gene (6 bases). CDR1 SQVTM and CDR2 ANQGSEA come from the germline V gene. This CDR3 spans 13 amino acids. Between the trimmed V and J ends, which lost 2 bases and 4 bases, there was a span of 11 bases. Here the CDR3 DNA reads TGCAGCGTTGAACGACAGGCACGAGAGACCCAGTACTTC. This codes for CSVERQARETQYF.

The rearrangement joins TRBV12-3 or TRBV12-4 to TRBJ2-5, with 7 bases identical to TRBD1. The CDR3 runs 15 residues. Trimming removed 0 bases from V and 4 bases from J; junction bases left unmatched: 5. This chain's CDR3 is CASSLAGTDRETQYF. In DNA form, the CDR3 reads TGTGCCAGCAGTTTAGCCGGGACAGATAGAGAGACCCAGTACTTC.

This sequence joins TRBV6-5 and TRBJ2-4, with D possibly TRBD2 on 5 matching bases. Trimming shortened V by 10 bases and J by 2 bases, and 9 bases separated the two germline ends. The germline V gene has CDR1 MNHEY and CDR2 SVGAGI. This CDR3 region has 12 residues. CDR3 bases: TGTGCCACACGGGGTTCCAAAAACATTCAGTACTTC. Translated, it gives CATRGSKNIQYF.

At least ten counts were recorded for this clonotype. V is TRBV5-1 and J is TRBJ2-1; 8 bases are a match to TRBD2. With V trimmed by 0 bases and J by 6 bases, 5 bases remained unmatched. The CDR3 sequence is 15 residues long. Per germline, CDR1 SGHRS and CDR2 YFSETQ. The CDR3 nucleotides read TGCGCCAGCAGCTTGGAACAGCGGGGGTTCAATGAGCAGTTCTTC. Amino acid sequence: CASSLEQRGFNEQFF.

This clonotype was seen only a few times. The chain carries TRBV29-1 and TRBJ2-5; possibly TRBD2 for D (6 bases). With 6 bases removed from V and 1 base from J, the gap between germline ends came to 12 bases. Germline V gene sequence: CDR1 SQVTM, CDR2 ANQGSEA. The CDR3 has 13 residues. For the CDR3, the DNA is TGCAGCGTCGCGGGGAGCAGCCAAGAGACCCAGTACTTC. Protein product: CSVAGSSQETQYF.

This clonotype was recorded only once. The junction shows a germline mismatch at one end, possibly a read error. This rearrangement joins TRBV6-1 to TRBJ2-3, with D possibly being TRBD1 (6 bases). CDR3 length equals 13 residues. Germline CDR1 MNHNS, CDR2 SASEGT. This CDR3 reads CANTDSLTDTKYF. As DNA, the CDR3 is TGTGCCAACACGGACAGCTTAACAGATACGAAGTATTTT.

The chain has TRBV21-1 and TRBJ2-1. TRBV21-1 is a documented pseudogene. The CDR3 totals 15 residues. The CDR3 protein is CTSSTSRYPYNEQFF. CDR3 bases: TGTACCAGCAGCACAAGTAGGTACCCCTACAATGAGCAGTTCTTC.

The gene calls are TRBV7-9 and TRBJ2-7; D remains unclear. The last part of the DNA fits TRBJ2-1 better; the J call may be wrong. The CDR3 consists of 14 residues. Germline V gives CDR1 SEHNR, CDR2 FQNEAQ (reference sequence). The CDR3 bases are TGTGCCAGCAGCTTCCCCCCTGGCGGCCCTGAGCAGTTCTTC. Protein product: CASSFPPGGPEQFF.

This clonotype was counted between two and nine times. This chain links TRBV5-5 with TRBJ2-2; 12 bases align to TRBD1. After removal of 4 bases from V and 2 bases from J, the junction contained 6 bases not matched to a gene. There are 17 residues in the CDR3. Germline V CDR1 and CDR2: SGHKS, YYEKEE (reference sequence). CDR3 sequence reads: CASSPGQGAVNTGELFF. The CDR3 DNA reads TGTGCCAGCAGCCCGGGACAGGGGGCTGTCAACACCGGGGAGCTGTTTTTT. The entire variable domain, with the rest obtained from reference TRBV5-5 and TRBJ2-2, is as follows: DAGVTQSPTHLIKTRGQQVTLRCSPISGHKSVSWYQQVLGQGPQFIFQYYEKEERGRGNFPDRFSARQFPNYSSELNVNALLLGDSALYLCASSPGQGAVNTGELFFGEGSRLTVL.

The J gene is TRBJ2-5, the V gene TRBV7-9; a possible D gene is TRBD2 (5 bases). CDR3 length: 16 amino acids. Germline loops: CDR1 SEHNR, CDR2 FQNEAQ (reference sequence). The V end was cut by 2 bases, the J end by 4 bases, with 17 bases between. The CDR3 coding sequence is TGTGCCAGCAGCTTAATTTTCGGGAATCGTGTAGAGACCCAGTACTTC. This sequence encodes CASSLIFGNRVETQYF.

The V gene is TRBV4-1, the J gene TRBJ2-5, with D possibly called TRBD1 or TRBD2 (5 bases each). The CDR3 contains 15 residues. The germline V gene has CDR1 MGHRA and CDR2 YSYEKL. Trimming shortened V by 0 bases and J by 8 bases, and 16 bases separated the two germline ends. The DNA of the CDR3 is TGCGCCAGCAGCCAAGAGGTCGCAGGGACGGGAACCCAGTACTTC. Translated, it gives CASSQEVAGTGTQYF.

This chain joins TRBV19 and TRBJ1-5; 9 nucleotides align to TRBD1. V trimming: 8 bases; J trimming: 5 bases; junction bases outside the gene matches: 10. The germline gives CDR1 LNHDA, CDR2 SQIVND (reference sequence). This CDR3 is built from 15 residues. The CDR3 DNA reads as TGTGCCAGTTTAACCCAGACAGGGGGTCATCAGCCCCAGCATTTT. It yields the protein CASLTQTGGHQPQHF.

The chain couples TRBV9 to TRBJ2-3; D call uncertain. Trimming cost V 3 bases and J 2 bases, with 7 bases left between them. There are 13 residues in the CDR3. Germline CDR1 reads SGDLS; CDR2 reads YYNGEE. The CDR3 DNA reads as TGTGCCAGCAGCGCCGAAAACACAGATACGCAGTATTTT. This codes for CASSAENTDTQYF.

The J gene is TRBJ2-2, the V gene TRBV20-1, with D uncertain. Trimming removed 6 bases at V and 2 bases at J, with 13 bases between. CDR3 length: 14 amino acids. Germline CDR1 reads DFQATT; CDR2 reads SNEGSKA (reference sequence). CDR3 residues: CSAPKGGNTGELFF. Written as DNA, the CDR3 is TGCAGTGCCCCGAAGGGCGGAAACACCGGGGAGCTGTTTTTT.

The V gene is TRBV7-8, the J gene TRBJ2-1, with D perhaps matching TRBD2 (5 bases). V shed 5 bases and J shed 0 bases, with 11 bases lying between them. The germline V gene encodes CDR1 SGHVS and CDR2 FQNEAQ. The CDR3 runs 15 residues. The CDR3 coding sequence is TGTGCCAGCAGCAAGTCTGCGGGCTCCTACAATGAGCAGTTCTTC. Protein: CASSKSAGSYNEQFF.

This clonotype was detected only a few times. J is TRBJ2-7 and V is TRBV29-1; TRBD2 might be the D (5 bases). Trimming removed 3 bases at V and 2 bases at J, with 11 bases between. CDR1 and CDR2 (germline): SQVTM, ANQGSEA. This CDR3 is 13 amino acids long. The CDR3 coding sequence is TGCAGCGTTGAGCTTCCAGCGGCCTACGAGCAGTACTTC. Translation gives CSVELPAAYEQYF.

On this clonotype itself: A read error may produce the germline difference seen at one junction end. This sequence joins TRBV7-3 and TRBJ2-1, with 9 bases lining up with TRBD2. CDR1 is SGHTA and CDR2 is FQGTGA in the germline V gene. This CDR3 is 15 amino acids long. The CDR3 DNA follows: TGTGCCAGCAGCTTAAGCGGGGGGGCCGGCAATGGGCAGTTCTTC. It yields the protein CASSLSGGAGNGQFF.

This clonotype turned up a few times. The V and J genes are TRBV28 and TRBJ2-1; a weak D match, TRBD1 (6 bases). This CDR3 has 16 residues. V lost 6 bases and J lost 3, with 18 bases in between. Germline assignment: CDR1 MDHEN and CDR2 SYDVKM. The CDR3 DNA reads TGTGCCAGCAGCCGAGGGGACACCAACCTCTACAATGAGCAGTTCTTC. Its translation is CASSRGDTNLYNEQFF.

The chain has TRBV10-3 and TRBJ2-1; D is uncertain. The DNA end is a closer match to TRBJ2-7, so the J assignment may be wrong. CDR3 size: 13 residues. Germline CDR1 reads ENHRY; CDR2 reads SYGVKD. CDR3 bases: TGTGCCATCCGCGGCGACGGATCCTACGAGCAGTACTTC. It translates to CAIRGDGSYEQYF.

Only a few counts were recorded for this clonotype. DNA of the CDR3: TGTGCCAGCAGCCACAGGGGCCGGAACACTGAAGCTTTCTTT. Translating gives CASSHRGRNTEAFF. The V gene is TRBV14, the J gene TRBJ1-1; TRBD1 is a possible D gene (6 bases). The CDR3 contains 14 residues. Trimming took 3 bases from V and 1 from J, leaving 9 bases between them. Germline V gene data show CDR1 as SGHDN and CDR2 as FVKESK.

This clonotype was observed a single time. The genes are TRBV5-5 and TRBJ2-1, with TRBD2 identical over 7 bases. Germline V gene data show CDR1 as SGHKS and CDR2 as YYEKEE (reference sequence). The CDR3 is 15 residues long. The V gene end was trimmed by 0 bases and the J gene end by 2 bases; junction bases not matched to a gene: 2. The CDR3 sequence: CASSLDGRPYNEQFF. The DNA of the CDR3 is TGTGCCAGCAGCTTGGACGGGAGGCCCTACAATGAGCAGTTCTTC.

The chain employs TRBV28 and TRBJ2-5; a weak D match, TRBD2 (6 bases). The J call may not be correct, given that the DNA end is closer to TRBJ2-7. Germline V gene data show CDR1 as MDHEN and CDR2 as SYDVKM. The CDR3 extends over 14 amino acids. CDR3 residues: CASSSPGRPYEQYF. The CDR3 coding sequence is TGTGCCAGCAGTTCTCCCGGGAGACCCTACGAGCAGTACTTC.

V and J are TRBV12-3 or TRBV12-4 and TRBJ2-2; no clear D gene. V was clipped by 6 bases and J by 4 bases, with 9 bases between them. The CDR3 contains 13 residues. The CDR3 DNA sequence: TGTGCCAGCAGCGGGTCCTTCACCGGGGAGCTGTTTTTT. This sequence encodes CASSGSFTGELFF.

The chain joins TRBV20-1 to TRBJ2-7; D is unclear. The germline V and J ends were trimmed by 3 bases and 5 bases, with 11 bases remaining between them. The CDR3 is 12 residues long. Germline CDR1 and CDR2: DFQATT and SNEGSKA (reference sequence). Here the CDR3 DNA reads TGCAGTGCTAGGCCCCGCGGCCACGAGCAGTACTTC. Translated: CSARPRGHEQYF.

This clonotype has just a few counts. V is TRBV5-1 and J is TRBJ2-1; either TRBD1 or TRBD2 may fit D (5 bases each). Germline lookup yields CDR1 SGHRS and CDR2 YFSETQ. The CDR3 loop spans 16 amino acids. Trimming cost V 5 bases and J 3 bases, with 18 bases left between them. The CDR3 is CASSLGELGSYNEQFF. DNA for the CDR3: TGCGCCAGCAGTCTGGGGGAACTAGGGAGCTACAATGAGCAGTTCTTC.

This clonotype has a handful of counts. CDR3 sequence: CASSPLGQLNEKLFF. CDR3 in DNA: TGTGCCAGCAGCCCCCTGGGGCAGCTAAATGAAAAACTGTTTTTT. The chain carries TRBV7-2 and TRBJ1-4; D possibly corresponds to TRBD1 (5 bases). Germline V gene sequence: CDR1 SGHTA, CDR2 FQGNSA. This CDR3 spans 15 amino acids. V was shortened by 5 bases and J by 5 bases, with 15 bases between the two germline ends.

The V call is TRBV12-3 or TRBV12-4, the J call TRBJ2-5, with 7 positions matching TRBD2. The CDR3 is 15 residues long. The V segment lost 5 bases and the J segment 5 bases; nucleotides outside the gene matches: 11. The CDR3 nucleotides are TGTGCCAGCAGTCCGGGTCGGGGGGTGGAGGAGACCCAGTACTTC. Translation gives CASSPGRGVEETQYF.

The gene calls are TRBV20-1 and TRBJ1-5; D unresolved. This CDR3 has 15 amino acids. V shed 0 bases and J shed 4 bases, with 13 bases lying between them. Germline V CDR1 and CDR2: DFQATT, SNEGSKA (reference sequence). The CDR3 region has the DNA TGCAGTGCTAGAGACCGAGGTAGGCCAAATCAGCCCCAGCATTTT. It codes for CSARDRGRPNQPQHF.

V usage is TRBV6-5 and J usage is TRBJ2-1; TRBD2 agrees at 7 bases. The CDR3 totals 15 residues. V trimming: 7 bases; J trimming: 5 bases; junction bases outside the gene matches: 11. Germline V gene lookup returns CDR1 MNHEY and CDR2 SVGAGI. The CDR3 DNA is TGTGCCAGCAAAACTAGCGCCCAACCTAACAATGAGCAGTTCTTC. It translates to CASKTSAQPNNEQFF.

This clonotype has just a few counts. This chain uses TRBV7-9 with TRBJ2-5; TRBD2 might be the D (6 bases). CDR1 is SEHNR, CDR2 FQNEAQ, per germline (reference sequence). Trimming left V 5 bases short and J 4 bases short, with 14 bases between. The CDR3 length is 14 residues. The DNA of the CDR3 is TGTGCCAGCAGCCGACCGCTGGGGGGAGAGACCCAGTACTTC. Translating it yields CASSRPLGGETQYF.

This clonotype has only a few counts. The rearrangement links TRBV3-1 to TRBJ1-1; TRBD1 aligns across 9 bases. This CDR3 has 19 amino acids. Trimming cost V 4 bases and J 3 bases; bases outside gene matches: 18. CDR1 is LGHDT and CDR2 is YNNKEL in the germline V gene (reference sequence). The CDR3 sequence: CASSLKKSGTGFGYTEAFF. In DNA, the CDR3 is TGTGCCAGCAGCCTAAAAAAATCCGGGACAGGGTTTGGTTACACTGAAGCTTTCTTT. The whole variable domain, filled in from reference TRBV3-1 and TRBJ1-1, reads DTAVSQTPKYLVTQMGNDKSIKCEQNLGHDTMYWYKQDSKKFLKIMFSYNNKELIINETVPNRFSPKSPDKAHLNLHINSLELGDSAVYFCASSLKKSGTGFGYTEAFFGQGTRLTVV.